Listed below are T cell receptor beta chains from one sample, sequenced in a study of spatial heterogeneity in lung cancer. TCRdb reanalysed the 5' RACE reads using MiXCR and keeps one entry per CDR3 protein. The data show about 82,000 distinct CDR3 sequences, over 10% seen once. Material: PBMCs, obtained at surgery. These receptors came from a male donor with early-stage non-small cell lung cancer. CDR3s include the opening cysteine and the closing phenylalanine or tryptophan. Clone size is stated in some rows and not others, as once, few, many or a class when expanded.

j_gene: TRBJ2-3
abundance: many
len: 17
v_gene: TRBV7-9
CDR3aa: CASSGGTGSPLGDTQYF

j_gene: TRBJ2-7
abundance: NA
len: 14
v_gene: TRBV7-8
CDR3aa: CASSLERAAYEQYF

j_gene: TRBJ2-2
abundance: NA
len: 15
v_gene: TRBV2
CDR3aa: CASSETQANTGELFF

j_gene: TRBJ2-4
abundance: few
len: 16
v_gene: TRBV20-1
CDR3aa: CSARDWQGRAKNIQYF

j_gene: TRBJ2-3
abundance: few
len: 18
v_gene: TRBV15
CDR3aa: CATSWGLTSDTGGDTQYF

j_gene: TRBJ2-7
abundance: NA
len: 15
v_gene: TRBV20-1
CDR3aa: CSARESELANYEQYF

j_gene: TRBJ2-1
abundance: few
len: 14
v_gene: TRBV14
CDR3aa: CASSQGYSYNEQFF

j_gene: TRBJ2-5
abundance: few
len: 15
v_gene: TRBV28
CDR3aa: CASSLGRSPMETQYF

j_gene: TRBJ2-5
abundance: many
len: 12
v_gene: TRBV29-1
CDR3aa: CSVETGRETQYF

j_gene: TRBJ1-1
abundance: few
len: 13
v_gene: TRBV29-1
CDR3aa: CSVGRAMNTEAFF

j_gene: TRBJ2-7
abundance: few
len: 15
v_gene: TRBV4-1
CDR3aa: CASSQSGQVDYEQYF

j_gene: TRBJ1-1
abundance: many
len: 13
v_gene: TRBV12-3/TRBV12-4
CDR3aa: CASSFPPNTEAFF

j_gene: TRBJ2-7
abundance: NA
len: 14
v_gene: TRBV12-3/TRBV12-4
CDR3aa: CASSLKQNSYEQYF

j_gene: TRBJ2-3
abundance: NA
len: 13
v_gene: TRBV10-3
CDR3aa: CAGRGGPTDTQYF

j_gene: TRBJ1-4
abundance: NA
len: 17
v_gene: TRBV5-1
CDR3aa: CASSWGARVATNEKLFF

j_gene: TRBJ1-1
abundance: many
len: 12
v_gene: TRBV29-1
CDR3aa: CSVGGLRTEAFF

j_gene: TRBJ2-7
abundance: many
len: 12
v_gene: TRBV27
CDR3aa: CASSTSGNEQYF

j_gene: TRBJ2-1
abundance: NA
len: 17
v_gene: TRBV3-1
CDR3aa: CASSQGLAGGPGNEQFF

j_gene: TRBJ2-2
abundance: NA
len: 15
v_gene: TRBV7-2
CDR3aa: CASSPSGRGTGELFF

j_gene: TRBJ2-1
abundance: NA
len: 19
v_gene: TRBV3-1
CDR3aa: CASSAEGQGLAGNYNEQFF

j_gene: TRBJ2-7
abundance: few
len: 14
v_gene: TRBV2
CDR3aa: CASSLAGGIYEQYF

j_gene: TRBJ2-3
abundance: NA
len: 15
v_gene: TRBV6-2/TRBV6-3
CDR3aa: CASTDRGRGTDTQYF

j_gene: TRBJ2-5
abundance: NA
len: 14
v_gene: TRBV5-1
CDR3aa: CASSPTGVEETQYF

j_gene: TRBJ2-3
abundance: few
len: 14
v_gene: TRBV7-9
CDR3aa: CASSLELLWDTQYF

j_gene: TRBJ2-5
abundance: NA
len: 15
v_gene: TRBV6-1
CDR3aa: CASSEVTSGGETQYF

j_gene: TRBJ1-1
abundance: NA
len: 12
v_gene: TRBV30
CDR3aa: CAWAGGGTEAVF

j_gene: TRBJ1-1
abundance: few
len: 15
v_gene: TRBV3-1
CDR3aa: CASSPLGGGSTEAFF